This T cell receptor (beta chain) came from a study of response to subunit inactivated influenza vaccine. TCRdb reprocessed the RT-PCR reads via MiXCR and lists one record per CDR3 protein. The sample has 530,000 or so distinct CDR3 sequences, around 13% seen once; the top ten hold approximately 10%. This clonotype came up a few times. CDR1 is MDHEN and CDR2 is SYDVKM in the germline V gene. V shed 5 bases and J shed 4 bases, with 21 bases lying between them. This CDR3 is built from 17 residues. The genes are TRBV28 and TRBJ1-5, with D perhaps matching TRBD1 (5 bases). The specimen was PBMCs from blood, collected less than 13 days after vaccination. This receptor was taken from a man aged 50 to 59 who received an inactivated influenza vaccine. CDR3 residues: CASSTINPGTGNQPQHF. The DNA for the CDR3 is TGTGCCAGCAGTACCATCAACCCCGGGACGGGTAATCAGCCCCAGCATTTT.